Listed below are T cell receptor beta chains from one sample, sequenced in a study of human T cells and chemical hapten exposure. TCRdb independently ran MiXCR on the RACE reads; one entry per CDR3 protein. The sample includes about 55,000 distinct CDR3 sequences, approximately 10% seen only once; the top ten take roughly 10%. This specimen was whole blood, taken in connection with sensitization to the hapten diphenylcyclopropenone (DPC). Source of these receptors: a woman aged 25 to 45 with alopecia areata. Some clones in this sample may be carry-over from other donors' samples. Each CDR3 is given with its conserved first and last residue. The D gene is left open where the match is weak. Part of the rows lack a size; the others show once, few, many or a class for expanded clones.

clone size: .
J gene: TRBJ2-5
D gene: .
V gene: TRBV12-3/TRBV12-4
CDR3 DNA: TGTGCCAGCAGTGACACGAGGACCCAGTACTTC
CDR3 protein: CASSDTRTQYF

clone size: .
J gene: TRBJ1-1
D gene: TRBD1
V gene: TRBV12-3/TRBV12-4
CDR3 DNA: TGTGCCAGCATCCCGGACAGGACGAACACTGAAGCTTTCTTT
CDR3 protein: CASIPDRTNTEAFF

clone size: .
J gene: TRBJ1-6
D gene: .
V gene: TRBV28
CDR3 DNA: TGTGCCAGCAGCCGGACAACGTGTAATTCACCCCTCCACTTT
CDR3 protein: CASSRTTCNSPLHF

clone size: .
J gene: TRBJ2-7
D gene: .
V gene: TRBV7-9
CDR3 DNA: TGTGCCAGCAGCTTATCAGGGGGGGCCCCCTACGAGCAGTACTTC
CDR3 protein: CASSLSGGAPYEQYF

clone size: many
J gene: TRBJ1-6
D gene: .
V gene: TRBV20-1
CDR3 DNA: TGCAGTGCTAGAGATCGGGTCTCGAGCTCCTATAATTCACCCCTCCACTTT
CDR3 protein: CSARDRVSSSYNSPLHF

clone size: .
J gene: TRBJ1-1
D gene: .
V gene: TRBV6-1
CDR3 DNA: TGTGCCAGCAGTGAGAGACAGGTGAACACTGAAGCTTTCTTT
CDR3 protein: CASSERQVNTEAFF

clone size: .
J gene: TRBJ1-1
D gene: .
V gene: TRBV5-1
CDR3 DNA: TGCGCCAGCAGCTCTATGACAGGGAACACTGAAGCTTTCTTT
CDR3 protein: CASSSMTGNTEAFF

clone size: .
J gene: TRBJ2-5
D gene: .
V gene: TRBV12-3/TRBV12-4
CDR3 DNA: TGTGCCAGCAGGCTCTCGGTAAAAGAGACCCAGTACTTC
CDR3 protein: CASRLSVKETQYF

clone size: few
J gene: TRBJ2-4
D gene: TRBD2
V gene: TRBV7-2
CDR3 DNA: TGTGCCAGCAGCTTAAAGCCAGCGGGGGCCGAGCTAGCCAAAAACATTCAGTACTTC
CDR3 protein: CASSLKPAGAELAKNIQYF

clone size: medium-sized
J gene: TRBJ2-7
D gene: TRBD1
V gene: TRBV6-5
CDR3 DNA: TGTGCCAGCAGGGCGGACAGGGGAAAGGGCTACGAGCAGTACTTC
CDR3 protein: CASRADRGKGYEQYF

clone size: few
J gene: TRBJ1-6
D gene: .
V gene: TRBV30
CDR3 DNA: TGTGCCGGCCAATATGGGCGTTCCAGCTCCTATAATTCACCCCTCCACTTT
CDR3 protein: CAGQYGRSSSYNSPLHF

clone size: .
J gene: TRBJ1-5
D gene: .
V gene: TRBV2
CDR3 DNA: TGTGCCAGCAGTGCGCCGGGCAATCAGCCCCAGCATTTT
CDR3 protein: CASSAPGNQPQHF

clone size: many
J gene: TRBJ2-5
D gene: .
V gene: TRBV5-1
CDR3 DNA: TGCGCCAGCAGCTCCGGACAGACAGAGACCCAGTACTTC
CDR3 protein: CASSSGQTETQYF

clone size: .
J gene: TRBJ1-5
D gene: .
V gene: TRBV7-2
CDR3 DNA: TGTGCCAGCAGCTTAGCTGCAGGCAATCAGCCCCAGCATTTT
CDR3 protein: CASSLAAGNQPQHF

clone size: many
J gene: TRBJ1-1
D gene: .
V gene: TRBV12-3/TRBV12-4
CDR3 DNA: TGTGCCAGCGGGATCAACACTGAAGCTTTCTTT
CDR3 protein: CASGINTEAFF

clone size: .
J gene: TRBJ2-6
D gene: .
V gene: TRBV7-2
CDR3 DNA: TGTGCCAGCGGAATTGGGAGGCCGGGGGCCAACGTCCTGACTTTC
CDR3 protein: CASGIGRPGANVLTF

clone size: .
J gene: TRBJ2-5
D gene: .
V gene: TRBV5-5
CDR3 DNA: TGTGCCAGCAGCTCCTCCTCAACGGTACGCGAGACCCAGTACTTC
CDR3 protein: CASSSSSTVRETQYF

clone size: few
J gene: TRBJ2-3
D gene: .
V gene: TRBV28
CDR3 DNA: TGTGCCAGCACCATAAGCACAGATACGCAGTATTTT
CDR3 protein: CASTISTDTQYF

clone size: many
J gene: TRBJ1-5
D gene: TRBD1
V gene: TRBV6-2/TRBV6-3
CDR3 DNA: TGTGCCAGCAGCTCCCGGGACAGGGTAATTCTTGGAAGCAATCAGCCCCAGCATTTT
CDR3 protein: CASSSRDRVILGSNQPQHF

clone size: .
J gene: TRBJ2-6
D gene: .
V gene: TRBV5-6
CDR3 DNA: TGTGCCAGCAGCCAGGACAGTCCGAACTCTGGGGCCAACGTCCTGACTTTC
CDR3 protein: CASSQDSPNSGANVLTF

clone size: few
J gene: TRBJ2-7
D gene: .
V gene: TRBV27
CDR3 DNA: TGTGCCAGCAGTCCGGGCCCCTACGAGCAGTACTTC
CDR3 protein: CASSPGPYEQYF

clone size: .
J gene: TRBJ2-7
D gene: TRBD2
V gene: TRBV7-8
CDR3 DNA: TGTGCCAGCAGCTTAGGGCGTAGCGGGGGGACCTACGAGCAGTACTTC
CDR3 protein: CASSLGRSGGTYEQYF

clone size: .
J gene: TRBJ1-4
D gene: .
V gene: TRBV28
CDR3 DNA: TGTGCCAGCAGTTCTCAGGGGACCCGGACTGAAAAACTGTTTTTT
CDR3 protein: CASSSQGTRTEKLFF

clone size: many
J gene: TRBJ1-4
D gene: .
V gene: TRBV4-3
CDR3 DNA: TGCGCCAGCAGCCTTTTCTCTCATGCTGAAAAACTGTTTTTT
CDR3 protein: CASSLFSHAEKLFF

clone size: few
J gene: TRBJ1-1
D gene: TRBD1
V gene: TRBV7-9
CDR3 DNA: TGTGCCAGCAGATTCATGACAGGGTACACTGAAGCTTTCTTT
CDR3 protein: CASRFMTGYTEAFF

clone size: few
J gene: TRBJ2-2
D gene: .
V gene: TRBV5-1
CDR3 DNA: TGCGCCAGCAGCTTGACAAACAGGGCCGGGGAGCTGTTTTTT
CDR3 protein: CASSLTNRAGELFF

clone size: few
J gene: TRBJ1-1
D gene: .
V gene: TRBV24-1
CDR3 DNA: TGTGCCACCAGTGTAGGGCAGGCGAACACTGAAGCTTTCTTT
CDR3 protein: CATSVGQANTEAFF

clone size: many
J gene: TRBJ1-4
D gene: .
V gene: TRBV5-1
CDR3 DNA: TGCGCCAGCAGCAGGGACACCAATGAAAAACTGTTTTTT
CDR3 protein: CASSRDTNEKLFF

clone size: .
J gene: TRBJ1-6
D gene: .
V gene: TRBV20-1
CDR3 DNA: TGCAGTGCCCGGCCGGGCAGGGACCGCTCCTATAATTCACCCCTCCACTTT
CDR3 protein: CSARPGRDRSYNSPLHF

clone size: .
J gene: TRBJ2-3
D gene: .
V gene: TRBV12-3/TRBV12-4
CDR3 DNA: TGTGCCAGCAGTTCAGCTCGAGTCACAGATACGCAGTATTTT
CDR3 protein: CASSSARVTDTQYF